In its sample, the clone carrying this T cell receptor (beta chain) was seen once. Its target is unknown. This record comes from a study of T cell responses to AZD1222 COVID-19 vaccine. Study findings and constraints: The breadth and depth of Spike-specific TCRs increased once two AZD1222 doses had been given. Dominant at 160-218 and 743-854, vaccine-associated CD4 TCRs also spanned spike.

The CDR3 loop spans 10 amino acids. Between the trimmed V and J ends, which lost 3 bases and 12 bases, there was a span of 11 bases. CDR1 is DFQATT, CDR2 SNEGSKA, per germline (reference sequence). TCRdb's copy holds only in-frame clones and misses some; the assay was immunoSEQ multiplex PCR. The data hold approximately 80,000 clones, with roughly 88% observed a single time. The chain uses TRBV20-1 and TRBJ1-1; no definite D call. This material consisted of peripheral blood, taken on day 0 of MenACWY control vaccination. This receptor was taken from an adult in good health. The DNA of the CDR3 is TGCAGTGCTAGGGGTACAGTACCTTTCTTT. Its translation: CSARGTVPFF.